Ten or more counts support the clone carrying this TCR beta chain. What it binds is unknown. The sample is drawn from a study of CD8 T cells in ankylosing spondylitis. Study conclusions and caveats: Previously reported in reactive arthritis synovial fluid and blood were some of the motif variants. In ankylosing spondylitis blood, a motif of eight highly homologous TCR beta variants appeared characteristic.

The ends lost 5 bases at V and 0 bases at J; junction bases unmatched: 4. Germline-derived CDR1 and CDR2 are DFQATT and SNEGSKA (reference sequence). The CDR3 is 14 residues long. Libraries of TCR beta came from quantitative 5'-RACE with molecular barcodes. TCRdb processed the 5' RACE reads anew with MiXCR; each CDR3 protein has one entry. The sample lists approximately 200,000 distinct CDR3 sequences, roughly 13% occurring once. The V call is TRBV20-1, the J call TRBJ2-1; 7 bases are shared with TRBD2. The TCR was taken from a female donor with ankylosing spondylitis or in good health (not recorded which). Sequencing was done on a sample of blood, either unsorted or a sorted T cell fraction (not recorded which). Written as DNA, the CDR3 is TGCAGTGCTGATAGCGGGCGCTCCTACAATGAGCAGTTCTTC. Its translation: CSADSGRSYNEQFF.